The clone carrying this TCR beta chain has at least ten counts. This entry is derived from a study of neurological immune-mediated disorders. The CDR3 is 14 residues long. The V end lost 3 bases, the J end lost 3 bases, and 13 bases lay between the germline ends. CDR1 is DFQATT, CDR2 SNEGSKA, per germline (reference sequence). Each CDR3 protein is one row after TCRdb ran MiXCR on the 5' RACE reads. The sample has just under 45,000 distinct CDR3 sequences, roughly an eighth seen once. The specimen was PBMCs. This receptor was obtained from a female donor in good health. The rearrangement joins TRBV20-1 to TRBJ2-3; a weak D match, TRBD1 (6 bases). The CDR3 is CSARETGRTDTQYF. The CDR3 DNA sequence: TGCAGTGCTAGGGAAACAGGGAGAACAGATACGCAGTATTTT.